This TCR beta chain comes out of a study of T cell responses to AZD1222 COVID-19 vaccine. Findings of the study overall: Regions 160-218 and 743-854 held dominance among vaccine-associated CD4 TCRs, which spanned spike. Repertoire sampling was restricted to post-peak T cell response timepoints.

Some clones are missing from TCRdb's copy, which holds only in-frame ones; the method was immunoSEQ multiplex PCR. Counted here are about 94,000 clones, 85% to 90% occurring once; the ten biggest clones make up about 12%. As regards this clone: The target antigen is unknown.

CDR3 length: 15 amino acids. The germline V gene has CDR1 KGHSH and CDR2 LQKENI. Trimming took 1 base from V and 0 from J, leaving 8 bases between them. This sample comprised peripheral blood, obtained 28 days after the second AZD1222 dose. The source of this sequence is an adult who received the AZD1222 COVID-19 vaccine. The V call is TRBV18, the J call TRBJ2-3; D is undetermined. The CDR3 sequence is CASSPQGVSTDTQYF. The CDR3 nucleotides read TGTGCCAGCTCACCACAGGGCGTGAGCACAGATACGCAGTATTTT.